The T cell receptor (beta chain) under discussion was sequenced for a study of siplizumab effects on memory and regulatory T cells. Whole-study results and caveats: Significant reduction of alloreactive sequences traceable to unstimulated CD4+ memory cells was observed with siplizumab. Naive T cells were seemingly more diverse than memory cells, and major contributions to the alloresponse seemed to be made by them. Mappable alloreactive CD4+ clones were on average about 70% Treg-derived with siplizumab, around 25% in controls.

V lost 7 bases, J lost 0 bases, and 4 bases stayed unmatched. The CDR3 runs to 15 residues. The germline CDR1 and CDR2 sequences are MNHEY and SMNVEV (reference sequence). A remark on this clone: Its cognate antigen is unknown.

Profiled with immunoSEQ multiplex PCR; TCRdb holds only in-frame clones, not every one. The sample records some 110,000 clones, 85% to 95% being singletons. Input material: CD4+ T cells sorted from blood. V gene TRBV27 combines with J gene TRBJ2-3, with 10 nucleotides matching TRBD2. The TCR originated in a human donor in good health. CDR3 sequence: CASTGTSESTDTQYF. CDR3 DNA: TGTGCCAGCACCGGGACTAGCGAAAGCACAGATACGCAGTATTTT.